One sample yielded the 19 T cell receptor beta chains listed below, sequenced in a study of blood T cell repertoires in COVID-19. This table comes from immunoSEQ multiplex PCR, and its TCRdb copy is limited to in-frame clones, with some not included. The sample has about 270,000 clones; about 80% are singletons. The material sequenced was peripheral blood. The receptors derive from a woman aged 50 to 65 who had recovered from COVID-19.

The rearrangement links TRBV4-3 to TRBJ2-7, with D tentatively TRBD2 (5 bases). Trimming took off 1 base at V and 6 bases at J, with 16 bases between the two ends. This CDR3 region has 15 residues. Germline-derived CDR1 and CDR2 are LGHNA and YSLEER. As DNA, the CDR3 is TGCGCCAGCAGCCAAGCGGCGACTACACTGGTCGAGCAGTACTTC. It yields the protein CASSQAATTLVEQYF.

CDR3 loop: CASSWTQNNEQFF. DNA of the CDR3: TGTGCCAGCAGTTGGACTCAAAACAATGAGCAGTTCTTC. The gene calls are TRBV12-3 or TRBV12-4 and TRBJ2-1, with D possibly TRBD2 on 5 matching bases. The CDR3 spans 13 residues. V was trimmed by 4 bases and J by 5 bases, leaving 9 bases between them.

V usage is TRBV24-1 and J usage is TRBJ1-2, with 7 bases identical to TRBD1. V dropped 4 bases and J dropped 1; count of bases not matched to a gene: 8. This CDR3 contains 16 residues. The germline gives CDR1 KGHDR, CDR2 SFDVKD. The CDR3 region is CATSDRDRLVNYGYTF. CDR3 coding DNA: TGTGCCACCAGTGACCGGGACAGATTGGTTAACTATGGCTACACCTTC.

This sequence joins TRBV29-1 and TRBJ1-2; 8 positions agree with TRBD1. The junction had 6 bases not matched to a gene; V was cut back by 3 bases and J by 0 bases. Germline CDR1 and CDR2: SQVTM and ANQGSEA. The CDR3 is 15 amino acids. In DNA, the CDR3 is TGCAGCGTTGATAGGGACAGGAGTTCTAACTATGGCTACACCTTC. This translates into CSVDRDRSSNYGYTF.

This chain uses TRBV12-3 or TRBV12-4 with TRBJ2-7, with D possibly matching TRBD2 (7 bases). V lost 3 bases to trimming and J lost 4 bases, with 10 bases between them. The CDR3 is 13 residues long. CDR3 sequence reads: CASSLGGRYEQYF. The CDR3 DNA reads TGTGCCAGCAGTTTGGGGGGGCGTTACGAGCAGTACTTC.

The J gene is TRBJ2-7, the V gene TRBV18; tentative D call: TRBD1 (5 bases). V was trimmed by 3 bases and J by 5 bases, leaving 17 bases between them. This CDR3 has 15 residues. Germline CDR1 is KGHSH and CDR2 is LQKENI. For the CDR3, the DNA is TGTGCCAGCTCACCGCAGGGTCCCCTCCACCACGAGCAGTACTTC. Its translation is CASSPQGPLHHEQYF. The full variable domain, completed using reference TRBV18 and TRBJ2-7, is NAGVMQNPRHLVRRRGQEARLRCSPMKGHSHVYWYRQLPEEGLKFMVYLQKENIIDESGMPKERFSAEFPKEGPSILRIQQVVRGDSAAYFCASSPQGPLHHEQYFGPGTRLTVT.

This clone has only one observation. The chain links TRBV5-6 to TRBJ2-7, with D unclear. The CDR3 spans 16 residues. V was clipped by 2 bases and J by 3 bases, with 18 bases between them. Germline lookup yields CDR1 SGHDT and CDR2 YYEEEE. The CDR3 nucleotides read TGTGCCAGCAGCTTCCAGGTAACACAGAACCTCTACGAGCAGTACTTC. It yields the protein CASSFQVTQNLYEQYF.

This chain joins TRBV3-1 (or the pseudogene TRBV3-2) and TRBJ1-2, with no clear D. With 3 bases removed from V and 5 bases from J, the gap between germline ends came to 7 bases. Germline V gives CDR1 LGHDT, CDR2 YNNKEL (reference sequence). The CDR3 runs 12 residues. The CDR3 nucleotides read TGTGCCAGCAGCCACAGGAGGTATGGCTACACCTTC. Residues: CASSHRRYGYTF.

The chain recombines TRBV11-2 with TRBJ2-7; 9 nucleotides line up with TRBD1. The V segment lost 6 bases and the J segment 2 bases; nucleotides outside the gene matches: 11. Germline V gene sequence: CDR1 SGHAT, CDR2 FQNNGV. The CDR3 loop spans 16 amino acids. The CDR3 is CASRSAGQGPPYEQYF. The CDR3 bases are TGTGCCAGCAGGTCTGCAGGACAGGGGCCACCCTACGAGCAGTACTTC.

The J gene is TRBJ1-5, the V gene TRBV28; 8 bases are a match to TRBD1. This CDR3 has 18 residues. The germline V gene encodes CDR1 MDHEN and CDR2 SYDVKM. J lost 1 base, V lost 6 bases, and 14 bases had no gene match. As DNA, the CDR3 is TGTGCCAGCAGCTTCCTCCCGGGACAGGAACGGAGCAATCAGCCCCAGCATTTT. Encoded protein: CASSFLPGQERSNQPQHF.

This sequence joins TRBV3-1 (or the pseudogene TRBV3-2) and TRBJ1-1; D call uncertain. This CDR3 is built from 14 residues. Trimming cost V 2 bases and J 7 bases, with 14 bases left between them. CDR1 LGHDT and CDR2 YNNKEL come from the germline V gene (reference sequence). CDR3 sequence reads: CASSQSRRVVEAFF. For the CDR3, the DNA is TGTGCCAGCAGCCAAAGTCGGAGGGTGGTTGAAGCTTTCTTT.

The V call is TRBV5-4, the J call TRBJ2-7, with D tentatively TRBD1 (7 bases). Trimming took 4 bases from V and 6 from J, leaving 20 bases between them. Looked up from germline, CDR1 is SGHNT and CDR2 is YYREEE (reference sequence). The CDR3 covers 15 residues. CDR3 coding DNA: TGTGCCAGCAGCATTGGGCAGGGGGGAAACTCCGAGCAGTACTTC. Protein sequence: CASSIGQGGNSEQYF.

The chain joins TRBV6-2 or TRBV6-3 to TRBJ2-7, with 7 bases matching TRBD2. J was trimmed by 0 bases and V by 6 bases; bases with no gene match: 11. The CDR3 runs 16 residues. The V gene's germline CDR1 is MNHEY and CDR2 SVGEGT. The CDR3 here is CASSPGFQRGSYEQYF. Written as DNA, the CDR3 is TGTGCCAGCAGCCCCGGGTTTCAGCGGGGCTCCTACGAGCAGTACTTC.

This sequence joins TRBV6-5 and TRBJ2-7; possible D gene TRBD1, 5 bases. Germline V lookup: CDR1 MNHEY, CDR2 SVGAGI. V was pared by 0 bases and J by 5 bases, with 17 bases between. The CDR3 loop spans 16 amino acids. The CDR3 region is CASSYSGAPLPHEQYF. DNA of the CDR3: TGTGCCAGCAGTTACTCTGGGGCCCCCTTACCCCACGAGCAGTACTTC.

The chain has TRBV4-2 and TRBJ2-5; 11 nucleotides align to TRBD2. This CDR3 comprises 17 residues. The germline gives CDR1 LGHNA, CDR2 YNFKEQ. J was trimmed by 1 base and V by 1 base; bases with no gene match: 5. The CDR3 nucleotides are TGTGCCAGCAGCCAAGGGGGGCTAGCGGGGGGCCAAGAGACCCAGTACTTC. Protein sequence: CASSQGGLAGGQETQYF.

This clone was picked up one time. The chain's CDR3 is CASSYYLAGNTDTQYF. CDR3 nucleotides: TGTGCCAGCAGTTACTACCTAGCGGGCAACACAGATACGCAGTATTTT. This chain connects TRBV6-2 or TRBV6-3 to TRBJ2-3, with 8 bases aligning to TRBD2. Per germline, CDR1 MNHEY and CDR2 SVGEGT. Trimming took 1 base from V and 2 from J; bases not matched to a gene: 5. CDR3 size: 16 residues.

This clone has a single count. V and J are TRBV5-1 and TRBJ2-7, with D perhaps TRBD1 (5 bases). V shed 0 bases and J shed 5 bases, with 12 bases lying between them. The CDR3 is 14 residues long. Per germline, CDR1 SGHRS and CDR2 YFSETQ. This chain's CDR3 is CASSLGQGIDEQYF. For the CDR3, the DNA is TGCGCCAGCAGCTTGGGCCAGGGTATAGACGAGCAGTACTTC.

About this clone: Sequence at one end of the junction differs from germline and may be a read error. J is TRBJ2-3 and V is TRBV4-1; 10 positions match TRBD2. Looked up from germline, CDR1 is MGHRA and CDR2 is YSYEKL. This CDR3 has 18 amino acids. The DNA of the CDR3 is TGCACCAGCCGCCGCGGGACTAGCGTTCACCCCGCCTCAGATACGCAGTATTTT. Its translation is CTSRRGTSVHPASDTQYF.

J is TRBJ2-1 and V is TRBV28, with 7 bases identical to TRBD2. Germline V lookup: CDR1 MDHEN, CDR2 SYDVKM. The length of the CDR3 is 12 residues. The V gene end was trimmed by 5 bases and the J gene end by 14 bases; junction bases not matched to a gene: 9. The CDR3 is CASSLSGLEEFF. The CDR3 DNA sequence: TGTGCCAGCAGTCTCAGCGGACTAGAGGAGTTCTTC.